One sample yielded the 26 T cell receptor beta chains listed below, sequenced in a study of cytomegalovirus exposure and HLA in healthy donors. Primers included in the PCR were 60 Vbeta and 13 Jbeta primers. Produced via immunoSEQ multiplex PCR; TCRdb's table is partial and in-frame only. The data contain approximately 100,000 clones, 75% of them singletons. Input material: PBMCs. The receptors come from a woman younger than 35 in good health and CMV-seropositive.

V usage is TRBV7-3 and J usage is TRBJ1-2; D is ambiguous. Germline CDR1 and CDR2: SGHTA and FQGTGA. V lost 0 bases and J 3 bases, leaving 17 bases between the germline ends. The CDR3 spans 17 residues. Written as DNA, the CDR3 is TGTGCCAGCAGCTTAACGGTTGAGCTGGGCCCATACTATGGCTACACCTTC. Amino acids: CASSLTVELGPYYGYTF.

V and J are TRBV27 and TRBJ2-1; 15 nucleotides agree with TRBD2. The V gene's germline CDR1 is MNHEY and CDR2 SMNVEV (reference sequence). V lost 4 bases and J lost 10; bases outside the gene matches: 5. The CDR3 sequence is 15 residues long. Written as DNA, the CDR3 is TGTGCCAGCAGTTATGGGACTAGCGGGAGGAGGGAGCAGTTCTTC. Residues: CASSYGTSGRREQFF.

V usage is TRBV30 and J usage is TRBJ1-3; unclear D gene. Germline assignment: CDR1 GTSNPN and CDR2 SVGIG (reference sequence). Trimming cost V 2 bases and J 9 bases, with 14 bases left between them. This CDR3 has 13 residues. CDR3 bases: TGTGCCTGGAGTACCGGTCCCGGGGTCACCATATATTTT. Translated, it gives CAWSTGPGVTIYF. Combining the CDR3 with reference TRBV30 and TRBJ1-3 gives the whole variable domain SQTIHQWPATLVQPVGSPLSLECTVEGTSNPNLYWYRQAAGRGLQLLFYSVGIGQISSEVPQNLSASRPQDRQFILSSKKLLLSDSGFYLCAWSTGPGVTIYFGEGSWLTVV.

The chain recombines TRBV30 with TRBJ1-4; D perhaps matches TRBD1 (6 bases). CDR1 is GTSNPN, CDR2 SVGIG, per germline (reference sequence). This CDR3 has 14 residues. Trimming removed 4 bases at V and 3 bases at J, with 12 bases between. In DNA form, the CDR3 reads TGTGCCTGGACCGGACAGTCCCCTAATGAAAAACTGTTTTTT. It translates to CAWTGQSPNEKLFF.

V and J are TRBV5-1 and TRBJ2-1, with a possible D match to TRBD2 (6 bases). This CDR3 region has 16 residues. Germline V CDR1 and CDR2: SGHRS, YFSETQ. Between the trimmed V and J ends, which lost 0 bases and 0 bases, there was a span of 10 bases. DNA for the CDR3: TGCGCCAGCAGCTTGGTTGGGGACTCCTCCTACAATGAGCAGTTCTTC. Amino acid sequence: CASSLVGDSSYNEQFF.

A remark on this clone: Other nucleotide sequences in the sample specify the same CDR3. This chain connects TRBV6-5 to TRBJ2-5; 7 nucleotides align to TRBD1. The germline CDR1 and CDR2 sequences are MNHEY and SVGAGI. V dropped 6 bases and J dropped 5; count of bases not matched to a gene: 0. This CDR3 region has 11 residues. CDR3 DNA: TGTGCCAGCAGACAGGGGGAGACCCAGTACTTC. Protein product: CASRQGETQYF.

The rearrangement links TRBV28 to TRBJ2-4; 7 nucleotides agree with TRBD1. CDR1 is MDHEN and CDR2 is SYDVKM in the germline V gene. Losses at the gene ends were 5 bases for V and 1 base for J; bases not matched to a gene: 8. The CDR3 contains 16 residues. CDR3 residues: CASSPPDRAAKNIQYF. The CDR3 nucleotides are TGTGCCAGCAGTCCCCCTGACAGGGCGGCCAAAAACATTCAGTACTTC.

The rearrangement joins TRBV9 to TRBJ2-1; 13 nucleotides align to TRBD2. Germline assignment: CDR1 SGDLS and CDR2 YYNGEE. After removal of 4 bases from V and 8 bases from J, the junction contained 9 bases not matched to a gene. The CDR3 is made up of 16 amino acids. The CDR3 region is CASSLPGLAGRYEQFF. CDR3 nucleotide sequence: TGTGCCAGCAGCCTCCCGGGACTAGCGGGAAGGTATGAGCAGTTCTTC.

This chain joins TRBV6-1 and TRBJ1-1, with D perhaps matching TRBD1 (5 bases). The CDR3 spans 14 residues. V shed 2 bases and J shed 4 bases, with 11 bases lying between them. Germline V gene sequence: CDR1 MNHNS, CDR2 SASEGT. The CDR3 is CASSELGHPTEAFF. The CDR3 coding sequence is TGTGCCAGCAGTGAACTAGGACACCCCACTGAAGCTTTCTTT.

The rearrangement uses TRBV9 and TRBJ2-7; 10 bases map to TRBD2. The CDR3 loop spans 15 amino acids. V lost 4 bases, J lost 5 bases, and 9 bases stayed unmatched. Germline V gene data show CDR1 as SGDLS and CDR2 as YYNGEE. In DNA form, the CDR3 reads TGTGCCAGCAGCACCCTTCTAGCGGGAGTGCACGAGCAGTACTTC. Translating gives CASSTLLAGVHEQYF.

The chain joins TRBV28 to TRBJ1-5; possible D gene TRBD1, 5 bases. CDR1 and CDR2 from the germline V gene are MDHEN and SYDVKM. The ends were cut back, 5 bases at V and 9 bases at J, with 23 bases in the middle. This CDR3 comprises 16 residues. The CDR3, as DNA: TGTGCCAGCAGTCCCCCCCCGGGGGAGGGGCGCGGGCCCCAGCATTTT. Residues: CASSPPPGEGRGPQHF.

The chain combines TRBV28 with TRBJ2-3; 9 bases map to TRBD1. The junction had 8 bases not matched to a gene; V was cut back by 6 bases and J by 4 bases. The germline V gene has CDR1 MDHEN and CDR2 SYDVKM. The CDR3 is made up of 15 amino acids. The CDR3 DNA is TGTGCCAGCAGAAGGGGACAGGGAAACGCAGATACGCAGTATTTT. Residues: CASRRGQGNADTQYF.

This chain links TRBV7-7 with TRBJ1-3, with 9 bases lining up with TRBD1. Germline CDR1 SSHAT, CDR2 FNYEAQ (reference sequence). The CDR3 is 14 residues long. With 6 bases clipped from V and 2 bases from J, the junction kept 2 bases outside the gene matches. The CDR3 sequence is CASRGQGTGNTIYF. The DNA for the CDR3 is TGTGCCAGCAGGGGACAGGGCACTGGAAACACCATATATTTT.

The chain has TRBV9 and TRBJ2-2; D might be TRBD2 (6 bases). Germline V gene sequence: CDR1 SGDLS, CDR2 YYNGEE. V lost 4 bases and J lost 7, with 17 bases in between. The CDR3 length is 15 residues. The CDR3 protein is CASSPNRREDGELFF. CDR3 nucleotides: TGTGCCAGCAGCCCAAACAGGAGGGAAGACGGGGAGCTGTTTTTT.

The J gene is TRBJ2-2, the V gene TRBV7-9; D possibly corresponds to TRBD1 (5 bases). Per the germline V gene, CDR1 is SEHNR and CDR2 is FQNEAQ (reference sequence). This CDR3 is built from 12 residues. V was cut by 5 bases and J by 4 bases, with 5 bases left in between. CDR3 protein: CASSQGTGELFF. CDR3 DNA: TGTGCCAGCAGCCAGGGCACCGGGGAGCTGTTTTTT.

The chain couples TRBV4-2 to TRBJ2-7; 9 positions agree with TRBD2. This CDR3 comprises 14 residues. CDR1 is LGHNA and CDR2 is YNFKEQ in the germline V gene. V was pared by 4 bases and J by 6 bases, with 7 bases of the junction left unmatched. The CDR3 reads CASSLGTSYSEQYF. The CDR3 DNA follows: TGTGCCAGCAGCCTCGGGACTAGCTACAGCGAGCAGTACTTC.

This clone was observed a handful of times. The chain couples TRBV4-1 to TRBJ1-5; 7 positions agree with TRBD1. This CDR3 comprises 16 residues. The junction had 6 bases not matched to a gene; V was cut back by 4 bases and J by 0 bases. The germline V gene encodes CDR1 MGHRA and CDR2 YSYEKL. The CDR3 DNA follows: TGCGCCAGCAGCCCTCACAGGGGAGATAGCAATCAGCCCCAGCATTTT. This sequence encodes CASSPHRGDSNQPQHF.

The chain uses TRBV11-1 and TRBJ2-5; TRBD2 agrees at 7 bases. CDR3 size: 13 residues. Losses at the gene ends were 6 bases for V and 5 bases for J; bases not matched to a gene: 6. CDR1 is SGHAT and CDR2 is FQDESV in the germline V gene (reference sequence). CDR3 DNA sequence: TGTGCCAGCAGTTCAGTGGGGGGGGAGACCCAGTACTTC. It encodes CASSSVGGETQYF.

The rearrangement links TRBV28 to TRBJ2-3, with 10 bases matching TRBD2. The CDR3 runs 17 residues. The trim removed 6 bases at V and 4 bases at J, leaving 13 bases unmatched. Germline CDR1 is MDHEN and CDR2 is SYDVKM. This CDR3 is CASSRFSSGRGADTQYF. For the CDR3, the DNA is TGTGCCAGCAGCCGATTTTCTAGCGGGAGAGGGGCAGATACGCAGTATTTT.

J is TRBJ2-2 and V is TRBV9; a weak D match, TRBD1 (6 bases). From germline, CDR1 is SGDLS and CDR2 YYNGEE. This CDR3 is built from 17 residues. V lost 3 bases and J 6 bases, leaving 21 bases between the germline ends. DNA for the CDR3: TGTGCCAGCAGCGGACAGGCCCAGGTTATGATCTCCGGGGAGCTGTTTTTT. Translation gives CASSGQAQVMISGELFF.

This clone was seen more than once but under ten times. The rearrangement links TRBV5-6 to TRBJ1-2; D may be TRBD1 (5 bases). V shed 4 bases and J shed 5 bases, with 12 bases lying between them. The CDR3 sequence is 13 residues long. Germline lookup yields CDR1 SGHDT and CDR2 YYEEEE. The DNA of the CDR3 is TGTGCCAGCAGCAGGACCCGGACATATGGCTACACCTTC. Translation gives CASSRTRTYGYTF.

The CDR3 bases are TGTGCCAGCAGCCCGGGACAGGGGGAGACCCAGTACTTC. Translation: CASSPGQGETQYF. The V call is TRBV7-6, the J call TRBJ2-5, with 10 bases identical to TRBD1. The J segment lost 5 bases and the V segment lost 5 bases, leaving 2 bases of the junction unmatched. Looked up from germline, CDR1 is SGHVS and CDR2 is FNYEAQ. The CDR3 has 13 amino acids.

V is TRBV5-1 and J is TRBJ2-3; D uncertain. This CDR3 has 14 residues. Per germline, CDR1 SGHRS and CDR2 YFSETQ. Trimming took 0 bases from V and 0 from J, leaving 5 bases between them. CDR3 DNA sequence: TGCGCCAGCAGCTTGGACATAAGCACAGATACGCAGTATTTT. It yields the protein CASSLDISTDTQYF.

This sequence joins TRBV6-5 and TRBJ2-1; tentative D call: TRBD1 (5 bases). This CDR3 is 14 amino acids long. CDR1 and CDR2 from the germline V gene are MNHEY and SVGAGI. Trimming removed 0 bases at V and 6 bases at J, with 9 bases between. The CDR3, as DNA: TGTGCCAGCAGTTACTCGAGTGGGGCCAATGAGCAGTTCTTC. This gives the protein CASSYSSGANEQFF.

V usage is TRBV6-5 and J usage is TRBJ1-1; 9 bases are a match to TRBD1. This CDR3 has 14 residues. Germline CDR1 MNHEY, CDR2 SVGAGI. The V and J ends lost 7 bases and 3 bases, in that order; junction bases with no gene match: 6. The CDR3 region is CASTFGQGYTEAFF. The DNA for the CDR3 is TGTGCCAGCACCTTTGGACAGGGGTACACTGAAGCTTTCTTT.

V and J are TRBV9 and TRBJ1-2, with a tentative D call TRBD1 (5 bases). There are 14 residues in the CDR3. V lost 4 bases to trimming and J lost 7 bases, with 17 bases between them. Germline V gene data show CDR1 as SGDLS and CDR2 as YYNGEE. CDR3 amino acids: CASSLDSYYSGYTF. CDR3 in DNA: TGTGCCAGCAGCTTAGACAGCTATTATTCTGGCTACACCTTC.